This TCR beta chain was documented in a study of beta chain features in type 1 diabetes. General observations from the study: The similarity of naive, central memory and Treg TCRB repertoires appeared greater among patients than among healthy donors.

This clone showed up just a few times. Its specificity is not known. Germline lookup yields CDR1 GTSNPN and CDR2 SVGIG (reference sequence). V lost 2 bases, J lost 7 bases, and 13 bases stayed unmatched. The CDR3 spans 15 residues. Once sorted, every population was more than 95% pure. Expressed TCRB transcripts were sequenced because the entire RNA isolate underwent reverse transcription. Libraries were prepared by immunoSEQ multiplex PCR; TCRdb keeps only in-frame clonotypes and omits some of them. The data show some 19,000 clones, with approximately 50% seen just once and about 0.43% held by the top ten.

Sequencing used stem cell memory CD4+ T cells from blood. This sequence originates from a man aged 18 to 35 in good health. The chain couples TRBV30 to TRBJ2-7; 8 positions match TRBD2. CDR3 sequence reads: CAWSYPREGRGEQYF. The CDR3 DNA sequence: TGTGCCTGGAGTTACCCCCGGGAGGGCCGAGGGGAGCAGTACTTC. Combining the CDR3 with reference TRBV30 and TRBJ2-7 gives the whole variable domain SQTIHQWPATLVQPVGSPLSLECTVEGTSNPNLYWYRQAAGRGLQLLFYSVGIGQISSEVPQNLSASRPQDRQFILSSKKLLLSDSGFYLCAWSYPREGRGEQYFGPGTRLTVT.